The 32 T cell receptor beta chains presented below share a single source sample, sequenced in a study of PD-1 blockade in classical Hodgkin lymphoma. Each of the patients experienced relapse following autologous stem cell transplantation, and their brentuximab vedotin exposure differed. The table came from immunoSEQ multiplex PCR; TCRdb's copy has only in-frame clones and leaves some out. The table shows almost 100,000 clones, with 80% to 95% occurring only once. Sequencing used peripheral blood mononuclear cells (PBMCs), obtained at baseline. The receptors come from a human donor with classical Hodgkin lymphoma.

CDR3 protein: CASSPPDGGQTQYF. The CDR3 DNA is TGTGCCAGCTCACCACCGGATGGGGGGCAGACCCAGTACTTC. The V call is TRBV18, the J call TRBJ2-5; either TRBD1 or TRBD2 may fit D (6 bases each). V was clipped by 0 bases and J by 6 bases, with 11 bases between them. From germline, CDR1 is KGHSH and CDR2 LQKENI. This CDR3 is built from 14 residues.

This rearrangement joins TRBV30 to TRBJ2-1; 7 nucleotides agree with TRBD2. CDR1 and CDR2 from the germline V gene are GTSNPN and SVGIG (reference sequence). Unmatched junction bases numbered 16, after V lost 4 bases and J lost 13 bases. The CDR3 consists of 14 residues. CDR3 in DNA: TGTGCCTGGACTCGGGACTACTCAACCCTCGGTCAGTTCTTC. Protein: CAWTRDYSTLGQFF. Full variable domain (remainder filled in from reference TRBV30 and TRBJ2-1): SQTIHQWPATLVQPVGSPLSLECTVEGTSNPNLYWYRQAAGRGLQLLFYSVGIGQISSEVPQNLSASRPQDRQFILSSKKLLLSDSGFYLCAWTRDYSTLGQFFGPGTRLTVL.

This clone was observed once. This sequence joins TRBV19 and TRBJ2-2; 11 nucleotides match TRBD2. This CDR3 comprises 14 residues. Germline V lookup: CDR1 LNHDA, CDR2 SQIVND (reference sequence). V was pared by 9 bases and J by 2 bases, with 2 bases of the junction left unmatched. CDR3 in amino acids: CASGTSGNTGELFF. The CDR3, as DNA: TGTGCCAGCGGGACTAGCGGTAACACCGGGGAGCTGTTTTTT.

This sequence joins TRBV2 and TRBJ2-7; maybe TRBD1 (6 bases). The CDR3 runs to 15 residues. Trimming left V 8 bases short and J 7 bases short, with 24 bases between. CDR1 is SNHLY and CDR2 is FYNNEI in the germline V gene. Here the CDR3 DNA reads TGTGCCAGCGGGGGCCCCGGGACGAACCCGGGGGAGCAGTACTTC. Its protein product is CASGGPGTNPGEQYF.

The rearrangement joins TRBV4-1 to TRBJ2-1; D gene ambiguous. Trimming removed 3 bases at V and 2 bases at J, with 11 bases between. The CDR3 extends over 15 amino acids. Germline V gene sequence: CDR1 MGHRA, CDR2 YSYEKL. In DNA, the CDR3 is TGCGCCAGCAGCCAGCCCCCCAGTCCCTACAATGAGCAGTTCTTC. Translating gives CASSQPPSPYNEQFF.

This clone was detected only once. The chain couples TRBV27 to TRBJ1-2, with TRBD1 as a possible D gene (6 bases). Germline V CDR1 and CDR2: MNHEY, SMNVEV (reference sequence). The CDR3 covers 13 residues. V lost 0 bases and J 8 bases, leaving 10 bases between the germline ends. DNA for the CDR3: TGTGCCAGCAGTTTATCGAGGGGGAGAGGCTACACCTTC. Translation gives CASSLSRGRGYTF.

This chain uses TRBV25-1 with TRBJ2-5; D possibly uses TRBD1 or TRBD2 (5 bases each). Germline assignment: CDR1 MGHDK and CDR2 SYGVNS. This CDR3 has 14 residues. V lost 2 bases to trimming and J lost 5 bases, with 12 bases between them. Here the CDR3 DNA reads TGTGCCAGCAGTGAAATTGGGGGTGTGGAGACCCAGTACTTC. Amino acid sequence: CASSEIGGVETQYF.

This chain joins TRBV27 and TRBJ2-2, with 11 bases lining up with TRBD2. Losses at the gene ends were 5 bases for V and 2 bases for J; bases not matched to a gene: 10. This CDR3 comprises 18 residues. CDR1 and CDR2 from the germline V gene are MNHEY and SMNVEV (reference sequence). CDR3 sequence: CASSTLDSGRANTGELFF. In DNA form, the CDR3 reads TGTGCCAGCAGTACACTGGATAGCGGGAGGGCCAACACCGGGGAGCTGTTTTTT.

The gene calls are TRBV9 and TRBJ2-1; D not resolved. The V and J ends lost 6 bases and 5 bases respectively, with 12 bases between them. In germline, CDR1 is SGDLS, CDR2 YYNGEE. CDR3 length: 13 amino acids. CDR3 DNA: TGTGCCAGCAACCCTTTTCGGAACAATGAGCAGTTCTTC. Its translation: CASNPFRNNEQFF.

V and J are TRBV18 and TRBJ2-5; no reliable D call. Germline CDR1 and CDR2: KGHSH and LQKENI. CDR3 length equals 12 residues. With 3 bases removed from V and 4 bases from J, the gap between germline ends came to 6 bases. The CDR3 spells CASSPDVETQYF. CDR3 sequence (DNA): TGTGCCAGCTCACCCGACGTAGAGACCCAGTACTTC.

V is TRBV5-5 and J is TRBJ2-7, with TRBD2 matching 9 bases. The CDR3 runs to 16 residues. Per germline, CDR1 SGHKS and CDR2 YYEKEE (reference sequence). The V and J ends lost 4 bases and 3 bases, in that order; junction bases with no gene match: 11. CDR3 bases: TGTGCCAGCAGCCAACCAAAGACTAGCGGAAACTACGAGCAGTACTTC. Its protein is CASSQPKTSGNYEQYF.

The chain combines TRBV6-5 with TRBJ2-2, with D perhaps matching TRBD1 (5 bases). CDR1 is MNHEY, CDR2 SVGAGI, per germline. V was pared by 2 bases and J by 4 bases, with 8 bases between. CDR3 length: 14 amino acids. The CDR3 region has the DNA TGTGCCAGCAGTTACAGCAGGGTCACCGGGGAGCTGTTTTTT. It codes for CASSYSRVTGELFF.

V is TRBV6-1 and J is TRBJ1-1; possible D gene TRBD1, 5 bases. Trimming took 3 bases from V and 2 from J, leaving 7 bases between them. CDR1 MNHNS and CDR2 SASEGT come from the germline V gene. This CDR3 is 13 amino acids long. The CDR3 sequence is CASSDRDNTEAFF. The CDR3 coding sequence is TGTGCCAGCAGTGACAGGGATAACACTGAAGCTTTCTTT.

The chain combines TRBV7-8 with TRBJ2-3; 8 bases are a match to TRBD1. The CDR3 is 16 amino acids. Losses at the gene ends were 5 bases for V and 2 bases for J; bases not matched to a gene: 9. Germline CDR1 SGHVS, CDR2 FQNEAQ. The CDR3 DNA reads TGTGCCAGCAGCCCACACAGGGGGTTCCCCACAGATACGCAGTATTTT. Translated: CASSPHRGFPTDTQYF.

The count of this clone is one. The chain employs TRBV27 and TRBJ2-2, with 14 bases aligning to TRBD2. CDR3 length equals 16 residues. Germline V lookup: CDR1 MNHEY, CDR2 SMNVEV (reference sequence). The junction had 8 bases not matched to a gene; V was cut back by 9 bases and J by 5 bases. The CDR3 sequence is CASRLAGGPRTGELFF. CDR3 DNA sequence: TGTGCCAGTAGACTAGCGGGAGGGCCTAGGACCGGGGAGCTGTTTTTT.

The CDR3 DNA reads TGTGCCAGCAGTGAACGGACGGTGGAAAAACTGTTTTTT. Translating gives CASSERTVEKLFF. This chain links TRBV6-1 with TRBJ1-4, with D uncertain. The CDR3 covers 13 residues. Per the germline V gene, CDR1 is MNHNS and CDR2 is SASEGT. V was clipped by 2 bases and J by 8 bases, with 9 bases between them.

The chain's CDR3 is CASSLRQNYNEQFF. The CDR3 nucleotides read TGCGCCAGCAGCTTACGGCAAAATTACAATGAGCAGTTCTTC. This sequence joins TRBV5-1 and TRBJ2-1; D is uncertain. The CDR3 length is 14 residues. From germline, CDR1 is SGHRS and CDR2 YFSETQ. The ends were cut back, 2 bases at V and 4 bases at J, with 10 bases in the middle.

The rearrangement links TRBV5-1 to TRBJ1-1; a weak D match, TRBD1 (5 bases). The length of the CDR3 is 14 residues. V was shortened by 2 bases and J by 0 bases, with 8 bases between the two germline ends. CDR1 and CDR2 from the germline V gene are SGHRS and YFSETQ. The CDR3 loop reads CASSFGTLNTEAFF. For the CDR3, the DNA is TGCGCCAGCAGCTTTGGGACGTTGAACACTGAAGCTTTCTTT.

The V gene is TRBV30, the J gene TRBJ2-1; possibly TRBD2 for D (6 bases). This CDR3 contains 13 residues. V was trimmed by 4 bases and J by 3 bases, leaving 10 bases between them. Germline CDR1 GTSNPN, CDR2 SVGIG (reference sequence). In DNA form, the CDR3 reads TGTGCCTGGACCGGGAGCTACTACAATGAGCAGTTCTTC. Translating it yields CAWTGSYYNEQFF.

The chain recombines TRBV6-1 with TRBJ1-1; perhaps TRBD1 as D (6 bases). The CDR3 runs to 13 residues. The germline CDR1 and CDR2 sequences are MNHNS and SASEGT. With 10 bases removed from V and 4 bases from J, the gap between germline ends came to 16 bases. The CDR3 reads CATTSGARTEAFF. CDR3 in DNA: TGTGCCACCACATCGGGGGCGCGCACTGAAGCTTTCTTT.

V gene TRBV10-1 combines with J gene TRBJ1-4; 8 bases map to TRBD1. Germline CDR1 WNHNN, CDR2 SYGVQD (reference sequence). The CDR3 has 16 amino acids. After removal of 3 bases from V and 8 bases from J, the junction contained 11 bases not matched to a gene. The CDR3 nucleotides are TGCGCCAGCAGTGATGTATTTTCAGGGGGCATCGAAAAACTGTTTTTT. It yields the protein CASSDVFSGGIEKLFF.

In nucleotides, the CDR3 is TGCGCCAGCAGTGAAAGGGAGCGCACTGAAGCTTTCTTT. This translates into CASSERERTEAFF. The chain couples TRBV10-1 to TRBJ1-1; D call uncertain. V was trimmed by 3 bases and J by 4 bases, leaving 9 bases between them. This CDR3 has 13 amino acids. CDR1 and CDR2 (germline): WNHNN, SYGVQD (reference sequence).

This clone was detected once. The rearrangement links TRBV5-8 to TRBJ1-4, with D tentatively TRBD1 (6 bases). Trimming pared 4 bases from V and 8 bases from J, leaving 21 bases between. The CDR3 contains 16 residues. Germline V gives CDR1 SGHTS, CDR2 YDEGEE. The CDR3 sequence: CASSVGAKAWDEKLFF. CDR3 sequence (DNA): TGTGCCAGCAGCGTGGGGGCGAAGGCATGGGACGAAAAACTGTTTTTT.

The chain combines TRBV18 with TRBJ1-2, with TRBD1 matching over 9 bases. Trimming took 4 bases from V and 5 from J; bases not matched to a gene: 11. The length of the CDR3 is 16 residues. Looked up from germline, CDR1 is KGHSH and CDR2 is LQKENI. The CDR3: CASSREDRGGSYGYTF. CDR3 sequence (DNA): TGTGCCAGCTCACGAGAGGACAGGGGCGGGTCGTATGGCTACACCTTC.

This chain links TRBV6-5 with TRBJ1-1; a weak D match, TRBD1 (5 bases). Trimming removed 6 bases from V and 0 bases from J, with 11 bases in between. This CDR3 spans 14 amino acids. CDR1 and CDR2 from the germline V gene are MNHEY and SVGAGI. The CDR3 DNA follows: TGTGCCAGCAGCAATACAGGTATGAACACTGAAGCTTTCTTT. Its protein product is CASSNTGMNTEAFF.

The count of this clone is one. The V call is TRBV14, the J call TRBJ2-1; 13 bases line up with TRBD2. The germline CDR1 and CDR2 sequences are SGHDN and FVKESK. The CDR3 is 16 residues long. V trimming: 4 bases; J trimming: 8 bases; junction bases outside the gene matches: 8. The CDR3 nucleotides are TGTGCCAGCAGCCGAGGACTAGCGGGAGTTAGCGATGAGCAGTTCTTC. Amino acid sequence: CASSRGLAGVSDEQFF.

The rearrangement joins TRBV9 to TRBJ1-4; the D gene is possibly TRBD1 (6 bases). The ends were cut back, 3 bases at V and 5 bases at J, with 14 bases in the middle. In germline, CDR1 is SGDLS, CDR2 YYNGEE. This CDR3 contains 15 residues. CDR3 protein: CASSAGRTVNEKLFF. CDR3 DNA sequence: TGTGCCAGCAGCGCCGGCCGGACAGTAAATGAAAAACTGTTTTTT.

V is TRBV9 and J is TRBJ1-2; TRBD1 agrees at 7 bases. Germline V gene lookup returns CDR1 SGDLS and CDR2 YYNGEE. This CDR3 contains 15 residues. V gave up 3 bases and J gave up 4 bases; unmatched junction bases: 9. The CDR3 DNA reads as TGTGCCAGCAGCGAGTCGACAGGGAAAAGCTATGGCTACACCTTC. Residues: CASSESTGKSYGYTF.

This chain links TRBV9 with TRBJ2-4, with 14 nucleotides matching TRBD2. The trim removed 3 bases at V and 0 bases at J, leaving 2 bases unmatched. CDR3 length: 17 amino acids. Germline V gives CDR1 SGDLS, CDR2 YYNGEE. CDR3 protein: CASSEGLAGVAKNIQYF. The CDR3 DNA is TGTGCCAGCAGCGAGGGACTAGCGGGAGTAGCCAAAAACATTCAGTACTTC.

The chain uses TRBV6-1 and TRBJ2-3; 9 bases line up with TRBD1. The CDR3 is 13 residues long. The ends lost 8 bases at V and 4 bases at J; junction bases unmatched: 4. The germline V gene has CDR1 MNHNS and CDR2 SASEGT. This CDR3 reads CASQGQGPDTQYF. CDR3 DNA sequence: TGTGCCAGCCAGGGACAGGGCCCAGATACGCAGTATTTT.

The gene calls are TRBV29-1 and TRBJ2-7, with D tentatively TRBD2 (5 bases). The V end lost 3 bases, the J end lost 0 bases, and 18 bases lay between the germline ends. Germline values: CDR1 SQVTM, CDR2 ANQGSEA. The CDR3 loop spans 16 amino acids. CDR3 DNA sequence: TGCAGCGTTGAGTCCGCGGGCAGGTTCGACTCCTACGAGCAGTACTTC. It codes for CSVESAGRFDSYEQYF.

The J gene is TRBJ1-1, the V gene TRBV10-3; the D is unclear. Trimming removed 0 bases at V and 3 bases at J, with 11 bases between. There are 15 residues in the CDR3. The germline CDR1 and CDR2 sequences are ENHRY and SYGVKD. Here the CDR3 reads CAISESILKDTEAFF. CDR3 nucleotide sequence: TGTGCCATCAGTGAGTCGATCCTCAAGGACACTGAAGCTTTCTTT.